This is a list of T cell receptor beta chains from one sample in a study of T cells after yellow fever vaccination. Using its own MiXCR run on the 5' RACE reads, TCRdb lists one record per CDR3 protein. The profile shows around 67,000 distinct CDR3 sequences, 7.1% of them singletons. This specimen consisted of CD8+ T cells sorted from PBMCs, obtained about 5 days after the first yellow fever vaccination. These receptors all come from a man aged 18 to 30 who received the YFV17D yellow fever vaccine. Each CDR3 is given with its conserved first and last residue. A D gene is named only where the DNA matches it firmly. The listing skips clone size in some rows; elsewhere it reads once, few, many or a size class.

j_call v_call clone_size d_call cdr3_aa cdr3_nt
TRBJ2-7 TRBV4-3 many - CASSQDITYEQYF TGCGCCAGCAGCCAAGACATAACCTACGAGCAGTACTTC
TRBJ1-5 TRBV6-2/TRBV6-3 - - CASSHKGRDYQPQHF TGTGCCAGCAGTCACAAGGGACGGGACTATCAGCCCCAGCATTTT
TRBJ2-3 TRBV6-2/TRBV6-3 - - CASSAGQGTDF TGTGCCAGCAGCGCTGGGCAGGGCACGGATTTT
TRBJ2-1 TRBV12-3/TRBV12-4 - TRBD2 CASSVAGYNEQFF TGTGCCAGCAGTGTAGCGGGATACAATGAGCAGTTCTTC
TRBJ2-3 TRBV2 - TRBD2 CAFNPNGLAAASSTDTQYF TGTGCCTTCAATCCCAACGGACTAGCGGCTGCGTCTAGCACAGATACGCAGTATTTT
TRBJ1-1 TRBV11-2 - - CASSYQTGTSRMAFF TGTGCCAGCAGCTACCAAACCGGGACCTCGAGGATGGCTTTCTTT
TRBJ1-1 TRBV7-9 - - CASAGETGLNTEAFF TGTGCCAGCGCGGGAGAGACAGGCTTGAACACTGAAGCTTTCTTT
TRBJ2-3 TRBV11-2 - - CASSFYRARTDTQYF TGTGCCAGCAGCTTTTACAGGGCTCGCACAGATACGCAGTATTTT
TRBJ2-7 TRBV5-6 many TRBD1 CASSFSGQYYEQYF TGTGCCAGCAGCTTTTCGGGACAGTACTACGAGCAGTACTTC
TRBJ1-2 TRBV6-5 - TRBD1 CASSSLHRDSDPYGYTF TGTGCCAGCAGTTCCCTCCACCGGGACAGTGACCCTTATGGCTACACCTTC
TRBJ1-2 TRBV28 few - CASSTSESYGYTF TGTGCCAGCAGCACCTCAGAGTCCTATGGCTACACCTTC
TRBJ2-3 TRBV12-3/TRBV12-4 - - CASSWGGGSTDTQYF TGTGCCAGCAGCTGGGGTGGGGGAAGCACAGATACGCAGTATTTT
TRBJ2-2 TRBV5-1 - TRBD1 CASSLGQGWELFF TGCGCCAGCAGCTTGGGACAGGGCTGGGAGCTGTTTTTT
TRBJ2-1 TRBV11-2 - - CASSRTTGEQFF TGTGCCAGCAGCCGAACTACGGGGGAGCAGTTCTTC
TRBJ1-1 TRBV29-1 many - CSVGMGGTEAFF TGCAGCGTTGGAATGGGTGGAACTGAAGCTTTCTTT
TRBJ2-1 TRBV7-2 - - CASSLVLNEQFF TGTGCCAGCAGCCTGGTCCTGAATGAGCAGTTCTTC